These 11 T cell receptor beta chains were all obtained from the same sample, sequenced in a study of shared clonotypes between healthy human individuals. Some clones are missing from TCRdb's copy, which holds only in-frame ones; the method was immunoSEQ multiplex PCR. This sample yields over 2 million clones, of which less than 95% are seen a single time; more than 0.95% belongs to the top ten. Naive CD8 isolation took CD45RO-negative cells positively selected for CCR7 and excluded terminally differentiated effector memory CD45RA+ cells. Material: naive CD8+ T cells sorted from blood. The receptors were gathered from a man between 18 and 35 years old in good health.

The rearrangement joins TRBV7-9 to TRBJ1-5, with 9 bases lining up with TRBD1. V trimming: 5 bases; J trimming: 4 bases; junction bases outside the gene matches: 3. Germline CDR1 is SEHNR and CDR2 is FQNEAQ (reference sequence). CDR3 length: 14 residues. The CDR3 loop is CASSADRGNQPQHF. Written as DNA, the CDR3 is TGTGCCAGCAGCGCAGACAGGGGGAATCAGCCCCAGCATTTT.

This chain connects TRBV10-1 to TRBJ2-1; 11 nucleotides match TRBD1. This CDR3 comprises 13 residues. The V gene's germline CDR1 is WNHNN and CDR2 SYGVQD (reference sequence). With V trimmed by 8 bases and J by 8 bases, 5 bases remained unmatched. Here the CDR3 DNA reads TGCGCCAGCTCGGGACAGGGGGTCTATGAGCAGTTCTTC. It is translated as CASSGQGVYEQFF.

The count of this clone is one. The chain joins TRBV9 to TRBJ1-2; possibly TRBD1 for D (5 bases). The V and J ends lost 7 bases and 0 bases respectively, with 13 bases between them. The CDR3 has 14 amino acids. Germline CDR1 SGDLS, CDR2 YYNGEE. CDR3 amino acids: CASGAGRANYGYTF. The CDR3 DNA is TGTGCCAGCGGCGCAGGGAGGGCTAACTATGGCTACACCTTC.

Comment on this clone: In the same sample, other DNA sequences code for this CDR3. V gene TRBV9 combines with J gene TRBJ2-7; D is tentatively TRBD1 or TRBD2 (5 bases each). The CDR3 totals 14 residues. The V and J ends lost 0 bases and 1 base respectively, with 8 bases between them. Germline CDR1 and CDR2: SGDLS and YYNGEE. The CDR3 sequence is CASSVDGASYEQYF. The CDR3 DNA is TGTGCCAGCAGCGTAGACGGGGCGTCCTACGAGCAGTACTTC.

This chain joins TRBV5-1 and TRBJ1-1; no firm D call. Germline V gene data show CDR1 as SGHRS and CDR2 as YFSETQ. V dropped 1 base and J dropped 6 bases, with 19 bases sitting between them. The CDR3 totals 16 residues. CDR3 DNA sequence: TGCGCCAGCAGCTTGACCGGATGGGTGAGGGCGGCTGAAGCTTTCTTT. Protein product: CASSLTGWVRAAEAFF.

This sequence joins TRBV5-4 and TRBJ1-1; possible D gene TRBD1, 5 bases. V was clipped by 4 bases and J by 1 base, with 8 bases between them. Germline V gene lookup returns CDR1 SGHNT and CDR2 YYREEE (reference sequence). The CDR3 spans 13 residues. The CDR3 reads CASSRGSNTEAFF. The CDR3 DNA follows: TGTGCCAGCAGCAGGGGCTCGAACACTGAAGCTTTCTTT.

The chain links TRBV10-1 to TRBJ2-2; 8 nucleotides line up with TRBD1. The CDR3 covers 17 residues. Germline V CDR1 and CDR2: WNHNN, SYGVQD (reference sequence). Germline trimming cut 3 bases from V and 6 bases from J; bases unmatched to any gene: 12. CDR3: CASSDLTRQGQAGELFF. The CDR3 nucleotides read TGCGCCAGCAGTGACCTAACCCGACAGGGGCAGGCCGGGGAGCTGTTTTTT.

The chain recombines TRBV6-1 with TRBJ2-7, with D perhaps assigned TRBD1 or TRBD2 (5 bases each). The CDR3 runs to 14 residues. In germline, CDR1 is MNHNS, CDR2 SASEGT. V shed 7 bases and J shed 4 bases, with 17 bases lying between them. The CDR3 spells CASNLRDPAYEQYF. In DNA form, the CDR3 reads TGTGCCAGCAACCTCCGGGACCCAGCTTACGAGCAGTACTTC.

This chain joins TRBV4-3 and TRBJ2-3, with 11 bases that match TRBD2. V dropped 0 bases and J dropped 5; count of bases not matched to a gene: 10. The CDR3 loop spans 18 amino acids. The germline V gene encodes CDR1 LGHNA and CDR2 YSLEER. CDR3: CASSQDLFVAGGKDTQYF. CDR3 nucleotide sequence: TGCGCCAGCAGCCAAGATCTCTTCGTAGCGGGAGGGAAAGATACGCAGTATTTT.

The chain joins TRBV10-3 to TRBJ1-2, with D possibly matching TRBD1 (6 bases). Germline V lookup: CDR1 ENHRY, CDR2 SYGVKD. Deletions cut 0 bases from V and 0 bases from J, with 17 bases between. The CDR3 contains 18 residues. In DNA form, the CDR3 reads TGTGCCATCAGTGAGTCAAGGACAGACGGACCCGCTAACTATGGCTACACCTTC. Translation gives CAISESRTDGPANYGYTF.

This chain connects TRBV2 to TRBJ2-7, with 8 positions matching TRBD1. Unmatched junction bases numbered 7, after V lost 8 bases and J lost 1 base. The CDR3 length is 14 residues. The germline gives CDR1 SNHLY, CDR2 FYNNEI. The DNA of the CDR3 is TGTGCCAGCCTTGAGCAGGGGGCATCCTACGAGCAGTACTTC. This gives the protein CASLEQGASYEQYF.